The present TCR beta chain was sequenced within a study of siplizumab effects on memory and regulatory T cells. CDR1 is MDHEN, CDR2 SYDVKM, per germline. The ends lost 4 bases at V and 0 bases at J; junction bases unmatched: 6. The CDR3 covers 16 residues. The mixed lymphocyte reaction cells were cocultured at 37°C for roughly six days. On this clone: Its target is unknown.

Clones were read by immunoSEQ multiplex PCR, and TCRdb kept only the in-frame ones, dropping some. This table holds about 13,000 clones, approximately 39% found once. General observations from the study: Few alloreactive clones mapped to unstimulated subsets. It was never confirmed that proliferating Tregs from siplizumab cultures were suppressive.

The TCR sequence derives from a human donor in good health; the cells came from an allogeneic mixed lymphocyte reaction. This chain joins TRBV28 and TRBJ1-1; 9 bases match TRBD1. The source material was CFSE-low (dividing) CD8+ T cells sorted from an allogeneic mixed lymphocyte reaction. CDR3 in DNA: TGTGCCAGCAGTTCCCTACAGGGGGCGTTGAACACTGAAGCTTTCTTT. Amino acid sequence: CASSSLQGALNTEAFF.